This is a list of T cell receptor beta chains from one sample in a study of identical twins. TCRdb processed the 5' RACE reads anew with MiXCR; each CDR3 protein has one entry. The sample carries fewer than 800,000 distinct CDR3 sequences, under 8.5% recorded once. This same sample was also taken into another study, of yellow fever vaccine responses in identical twins.

Material for sequencing was PBMCs. The receptors stem from a woman aged 18-35 years in good health. CDR3s include the opening cysteine and the closing phenylalanine or tryptophan. The order of the fields is V gene, J gene, clone size, D gene, CDR3 protein, CDR3 DNA. D genes are given only for firm matches. The listing skips clone size in some rows; elsewhere it reads once, few, many or a size class.

>TRBV5-1|TRBJ2-7|.|TRBD1
CASSEPGQGVYEQYF
TGCGCCAGCAGCGAACCGGGACAGGGTGTCTACGAGCAGTACTTC
>TRBV5-1|TRBJ2-7|few|TRBD2
CASSGPGLAFYEQYF
TGCGCCAGCTCCGGGCCGGGACTAGCGTTCTACGAGCAGTACTTC
>TRBV6-5|TRBJ2-7|many|TRBD2
CASSYRLTTSGSWYEQYF
TGTGCCAGCAGTTACCGCCTCACTACTAGCGGGAGCTGGTACGAGCAGTACTTC
>TRBV5-1|TRBJ2-7|.|TRBD2
CASGSGMVYEQYF
TGCGCCAGCGGAAGCGGGATGGTGTACGAGCAGTACTTC
>TRBV11-2|TRBJ2-7|.|.
CASSTPTGNYEQYF
TGTGCCAGCAGCACCCCGACAGGAAACTACGAGCAGTACTTC
>TRBV20-1|TRBJ2-2|.|TRBD2
CSARSKPGLAGGPGTGELFF
TGCAGTGCTAGGTCGAAACCCGGGCTAGCGGGGGGGCCGGGCACCGGGGAGCTGTTTTTT
>TRBV7-2|TRBJ2-3|many|TRBD2
CASSSGLPGTDTQYF
TGTGCCAGCAGCTCGGGACTACCCGGCACAGATACGCAGTATTTT
>TRBV24-1|TRBJ2-2|few|.
CATSALRGKRTGELFF
TGTGCCACCAGTGCCTTGAGAGGAAAGCGCACCGGGGAGCTGTTTTTT
>TRBV15|TRBJ2-4|few|TRBD1
CATSRDGQGARNIQYF
TGTGCCACCAGCAGGGATGGACAGGGGGCGCGGAACATTCAGTACTTC
>TRBV6-5|TRBJ2-3|many|.
CASSYPRTGGLETDTQYF
TGTGCCAGCAGTTACCCTCGCACGGGCGGTCTCGAAACAGATACGCAGTATTTT
>TRBV20-1|TRBJ1-1|.|.
CSALDVQNTEAFF
TGCAGTGCCCTGGACGTACAGAACACTGAAGCTTTCTTT
>TRBV5-1|TRBJ2-5|few|TRBD1
CASSLDRGKGQETQYF
TGCGCCAGCAGCTTGGACAGGGGGAAAGGCCAAGAGACCCAGTACTTC
>TRBV3-1|TRBJ2-7|.|.
CASTVAGVAHEQYF
TGTGCCAGCACCGTTGCCGGCGTTGCCCACGAGCAGTACTTC
>TRBV20-1|TRBJ2-1|many|TRBD2
CSAGLAGGYEQFF
TGCAGTGCAGGACTAGCGGGAGGCTATGAGCAGTTCTTC